Below, 3 T cell receptor beta chains from the same sample are listed, as sequenced in a study of beta chain features in type 1 diabetes. Study-wide results and caveats: Moderately but significantly shorter TCRB CDR3s were found in Type 1 diabetes patients in all four CD4+ subsets.

Since all of the isolated RNA was reverse transcribed, expressed TCRB transcripts were what got sequenced. Some clones are missing from TCRdb's copy, which holds only in-frame ones; the method was immunoSEQ multiplex PCR. The sample holds roughly 180,000 clones; approximately 8% are singletons and the top ten take under 0.55%. Which antigens these TCRs recognize remains unknown. Material for sequencing was central memory CD4+ T cells from blood. All receptors derive from a man aged 18 to 30 with type 1 diabetes.

This clone appeared a few times. The genes are TRBV7-9 and TRBJ2-3; TRBD1 agrees at 7 bases. Germline V lookup: CDR1 SEHNR, CDR2 FQNEAQ (reference sequence). V lost 4 bases to trimming and J lost 4 bases; unmatched junction nucleotides: 8. The CDR3 has 15 residues. The CDR3 reads CASSSRRTGPDTQYF. CDR3 nucleotides: TGTGCCAGCAGCTCACGAAGGACAGGTCCAGATACGCAGTATTTT.

The rearrangement joins TRBV4-1 to TRBJ2-2; 8 nucleotides align to TRBD1. With 6 bases clipped from V and 5 bases from J, the junction kept 8 bases outside the gene matches. This CDR3 contains 15 residues. The germline V gene encodes CDR1 MGHRA and CDR2 YSYEKL. The CDR3 protein is CASSRPGTGTGELFF. In DNA form, the CDR3 reads TGCGCCAGCAGTCGTCCCGGGACAGGTACCGGGGAGCTGTTTTTT.

This chain links TRBV11-2 with TRBJ1-4; D unclear. V was pared by 5 bases and J by 8 bases, with 21 bases between. The CDR3 runs to 16 residues. The germline V gene has CDR1 SGHAT and CDR2 FQNNGV. The CDR3 coding sequence is TGTGCCAGCAGCCCACCGACCGCCCTCGGCGGGGAAAAACTGTTTTTT. Translated, it gives CASSPPTALGGEKLFF. The full variable domain, completed using reference TRBV11-2 and TRBJ1-4, is EAGVAQSPRYKIIEKRQSVAFWCNPISGHATLYWYQQILGQGPKLLIQFQNNGVVDDSQLPKDRFSAERLKGVDSTLKIQPAKLEDSAVYLCASSPPTALGGEKLFFGSGTQLSVL.